The clone carrying this T cell receptor beta chain was picked up a small number of times. TCRdb reprocessed the RACE reads with MiXCR, giving one entry per CDR3 protein. The sample includes about 200,000 distinct CDR3 sequences, approximately 26% of them seen just once. The data are from a study of human T cells and chemical hapten exposure. After removal of 5 bases from V and 5 bases from J, the junction contained 7 bases not matched to a gene. The germline V gene has CDR1 SNHLY and CDR2 FYNNEI. CDR3 length equals 14 residues. This sample's time point: patch test 3, about 24 weeks after DPC sensitization. Sample treatment: therapeutic diphenylcyclopropenone sensitization with weekly scalp DPC.

The chain is built from TRBV2 and TRBJ2-7; 9 bases line up with TRBD1. This receptor was obtained from a woman between 40 and 50 years old with alopecia areata. Some clones in this sample may be carry-over from other donors' samples. Specimen: whole blood, collected in connection with sensitization to the hapten diphenylcyclopropenone (DPC). The CDR3 loop is CASSLQGASHEQYF. The CDR3, as DNA: TGTGCCAGCAGTTTACAGGGGGCTTCCCACGAGCAGTACTTC.